This T cell receptor beta chain was captured by sequencing in a study of cytomegalovirus exposure and HLA in healthy donors. In the PCR, 60 Vbeta and 13 Jbeta primers were used. Method: immunoSEQ multiplex PCR; TCRdb's copy keeps in-frame clones and lacks some. The sample lists roughly 190,000 clones; 65% to 80% were seen once. The TCR sequence derives from a man aged 30-40 years in good health and CMV-seropositive. Material: PBMCs.

CDR3 region: CASSEAWGASNQPQHF. As DNA, the CDR3 is TGTGCCAGCAGTGAAGCCTGGGGCGCGAGCAATCAGCCCCAGCATTTT. The chain links TRBV6-1 to TRBJ1-5; maybe TRBD1 (5 bases). The CDR3 loop spans 16 amino acids. With 0 bases removed from V and 1 base from J, the gap between germline ends came to 10 bases. Germline V CDR1 and CDR2: MNHNS, SASEGT.